Below are 3 T cell receptor beta chains sequenced from a single sample in a study of blood T cells in healthy people across ages. Primed by a sample-barcoded 5' primer and a J-beta primer mix, a second PCR proceeded for about 6 to 11 cycles. TCRdb analysed the 5' RACE reads with MiXCR anew, one entry per CDR3 protein. The sample lists about 540,000 distinct CDR3 sequences; approximately 25% were seen once. This sample was shared with a second study, whose subject was T cells of mothers and their children.

The sample taken for sequencing was blood. The receptor set was obtained from a boy aged 5 to 17 in good health.

J is TRBJ2-5 and V is TRBV20-1, with D tentatively TRBD1 (8 bases). The CDR3 extends over 11 amino acids. Germline V gene data show CDR1 as DFQATT and CDR2 as SNEGSKA (reference sequence). V was pared by 5 bases and J by 11 bases, with 15 bases between. CDR3 protein: CSAQGAREQYF. The DNA for the CDR3 is TGCAGTGCTCAGGGGGCGCGGGAGCAGTACTTC.

The chain combines TRBV4-3 with TRBJ2-2; 13 bases fit TRBD2. CDR1 and CDR2 (germline): LGHNA, YSLEER. With V trimmed by 3 bases and J by 4 bases, 2 bases remained unmatched. CDR3 size: 16 residues. The CDR3 protein is CASSQTSGGTTGELFF. The CDR3, as DNA: TGCGCCAGCAGCCAGACTAGCGGGGGGACCACCGGGGAGCTGTTTTTT.

The chain carries TRBV13 and TRBJ1-2, with TRBD1 as a possible D gene (5 bases). Between the trimmed V and J ends, which lost 2 bases and 4 bases, there was a span of 17 bases. The CDR3 is 16 amino acids. The germline gives CDR1 PRHDT, CDR2 FYEKMQ (reference sequence). The CDR3 sequence is CASSLFRGAALYGYTF. CDR3 coding DNA: TGTGCCAGCAGCTTATTTAGAGGGGCAGCACTCTATGGCTACACCTTC. Using reference TRBV13 and TRBJ1-2 for the parts outside the CDR3, the full variable domain is AAGVIQSPRHLIKEKRETATLKCYPIPRHDTVYWYQQGPGQDPQFLISFYEKMQSDKGSIPDRFSAQQFSDYHSELNMSSLELGDSALYFCASSLFRGAALYGYTFGSGTRLTVV.